Each of the 17 T cell receptor beta chains below was sequenced from the same sample in a study of T cell responses to AZD1222 COVID-19 vaccine. Sequencing was performed with immunoSEQ multiplex PCR; in TCRdb, only in-frame clones are kept and a portion is missing. The sample carries about 73,000 clones, about nine tenths recorded once. Sequencing was performed on peripheral blood, taken on day 0 of AZD1222 vaccination. Every receptor here comes from an adult in good health.

The V call is TRBV4-1, the J call TRBJ2-7, with 8 bases fitting TRBD1. The CDR3 spans 16 residues. Trimming took 1 base from V and 0 from J; bases not matched to a gene: 5. The V gene's germline CDR1 is MGHRA and CDR2 YSYEKL. The CDR3 is CASSQGQGKSSYEQYF. In DNA form, the CDR3 reads TGCGCCAGCAGCCAAGGACAGGGGAAGAGCTCCTACGAGCAGTACTTC.

The chain links TRBV9 to TRBJ1-2, with D perhaps matching TRBD1 (5 bases). V dropped 4 bases and J dropped 10 bases, with 26 bases sitting between them. Germline CDR1 and CDR2: SGDLS and YYNGEE. This CDR3 comprises 16 residues. Here the CDR3 DNA reads TGTGCCAGCAGCACTACCTCCACGGGACGGACTATGGACTACACCTTC. Translated: CASSTTSTGRTMDYTF.

V usage is TRBV7-8 and J usage is TRBJ1-5; TRBD1 agrees at 11 bases. The CDR3 is made up of 17 amino acids. Germline V gene sequence: CDR1 SGHVS, CDR2 FQNEAQ. J lost 4 bases, V lost 0 bases, and 5 bases had no gene match. Here the CDR3 reads CASSLALDRGQNQPQHF. The CDR3 nucleotides read TGTGCCAGCAGCTTAGCGTTGGACAGGGGGCAGAATCAGCCCCAGCATTTT.

The CDR3 here is CASREGLSSYNEQFF. DNA of the CDR3: TGTGCCAGCAGAGAGGGACTGTCCTCCTACAATGAGCAGTTCTTC. This rearrangement joins TRBV9 to TRBJ2-1; D is possibly TRBD2 (6 bases). The V gene lost 5 bases and the J gene lost 0 bases, with 12 bases spanning the gap. CDR3 length equals 15 residues. Germline CDR1 SGDLS, CDR2 YYNGEE.

The CDR3 nucleotides are TGCGCCAGCAGCTTGTCATCAGGAGGCGACATTCAGTACTTC. It encodes CASSLSSGGDIQYF. J is TRBJ2-4 and V is TRBV5-1; the D gene is possibly TRBD2 (5 bases). CDR3 length: 14 residues. Germline V gene sequence: CDR1 SGHRS, CDR2 YFSETQ. V was cut by 1 base and J by 8 bases, with 13 bases left in between.

The chain recombines TRBV5-1 with TRBJ1-6, with D perhaps matching TRBD1 (5 bases). Germline loops: CDR1 SGHRS, CDR2 YFSETQ. CDR3 size: 14 residues. Trimming removed 0 bases from V and 7 bases from J, with 8 bases in between. This CDR3 reads CASSLEGRNSPLHF. The CDR3 nucleotides are TGCGCCAGCAGCTTGGAGGGACGAAATTCACCCCTCCACTTT.

The rearrangement joins TRBV4-2 to TRBJ2-7; D gene unclear. CDR3 length: 14 residues. V lost 4 bases, J lost 1 base, and 11 bases lay in between. Germline V CDR1 and CDR2: LGHNA, YNFKEQ. CDR3 in amino acids: CASSPKTPSYEQYF. CDR3 DNA sequence: TGTGCCAGCAGCCCCAAAACCCCTTCCTACGAGCAGTACTTC.

V gene TRBV28 combines with J gene TRBJ1-1, with 10 bases that match TRBD1. Germline trimming cut 2 bases from V and 4 bases from J; bases unmatched to any gene: 4. Germline CDR1 MDHEN, CDR2 SYDVKM. The CDR3 loop spans 15 amino acids. CDR3 sequence reads: CASSLRQGASTEAFF. The CDR3 DNA sequence: TGTGCCAGCAGTTTAAGACAGGGGGCAAGCACTGAAGCTTTCTTT.

This clone was observed once. This chain links TRBV5-1 with TRBJ2-5; possible D gene TRBD2, 5 bases. This CDR3 has 17 residues. Trimming left V 1 base short and J 1 base short, with 17 bases between. CDR1 is SGHRS, CDR2 YFSETQ, per germline. CDR3 loop: CASSLNIGLGIQETQYF. CDR3 nucleotide sequence: TGCGCCAGCAGCTTGAATATCGGACTTGGCATCCAAGAGACCCAGTACTTC.

The V and J genes are TRBV2 and TRBJ2-3; D is unclear. The CDR3 is made up of 14 amino acids. Trimming took 8 bases from V and 3 from J, leaving 15 bases between them. Germline V gene data show CDR1 as SNHLY and CDR2 as FYNNEI. CDR3 region: CASVSRLSTDTQYF. The DNA for the CDR3 is TGTGCCAGCGTCTCGAGGTTATCGACAGATACGCAGTATTTT.

This chain's CDR3 is CASSSRTGIYEQYF. CDR3 DNA: TGTGCCAGCAGCTCCCGGACAGGGATCTACGAGCAGTACTTC. V usage is TRBV3-1 (or the pseudogene TRBV3-2) and J usage is TRBJ2-7, with 8 bases aligning to TRBD1. V lost 5 bases, J lost 3 bases, and 6 bases stayed unmatched. Germline V gene lookup returns CDR1 LGHDT and CDR2 YNNKEL (reference sequence). This CDR3 is built from 14 residues.

This clone was seen a few times. Written as DNA, the CDR3 is TGTGCCAGCAGCTCCCCGGTGGGCCCTATGACCGAAGCTTTCTTT. It translates to CASSSPVGPMTEAFF. The chain joins TRBV7-9 to TRBJ1-1, with D uncertain. The V end was cut by 4 bases, the J end by 8 bases, with 20 bases between. CDR1 SEHNR and CDR2 FQNEAQ come from the germline V gene (reference sequence). This CDR3 region has 15 residues.

This clone was seen only once. The chain links TRBV6-5 to TRBJ2-3; 12 bases are a match to TRBD2. V lost 4 bases and J lost 4; bases outside the gene matches: 6. The CDR3 is 16 residues long. The V gene's germline CDR1 is MNHEY and CDR2 SVGAGI. In DNA form, the CDR3 reads TGTGCCAGCAGTTTCCGGACTAGCGGGAACCCAGATACGCAGTATTTT. Protein: CASSFRTSGNPDTQYF.

The CDR3 nucleotides read TGTGCCAGCAGCGGGTCGGGGGGCTACAATGAGCAGTTCTTC. It specifies CASSGSGGYNEQFF. The chain employs TRBV5-4 and TRBJ2-1; 7 bases fit TRBD2. The CDR3 spans 14 residues. The germline gives CDR1 SGHNT, CDR2 YYREEE (reference sequence). V was pared by 4 bases and J by 3 bases, with 4 bases of the junction left unmatched.

This clone appeared once. V and J are TRBV24-1 and TRBJ2-5, with TRBD1 matching 8 bases. The CDR3 totals 14 residues. The germline CDR1 and CDR2 sequences are KGHDR and SFDVKD. After removal of 2 bases from V and 2 bases from J, the junction contained 0 bases not matched to a gene. DNA for the CDR3: TGTGCCACCAGTGATTGGACAGGGCAAGAGACCCAGTACTTC. Translation gives CATSDWTGQETQYF.

The chain has TRBV7-2 and TRBJ2-7; weak D call: TRBD1 (5 bases). Trimming removed 1 base at V and 2 bases at J, with 15 bases between. Germline CDR1 is SGHTA and CDR2 is FQGNSA. The CDR3 runs to 16 residues. In DNA, the CDR3 is TGTGCCAGCAGCTTAGGGGTAGGGGCGAACCCCTACGAGCAGTACTTC. Translating it yields CASSLGVGANPYEQYF.

The chain links TRBV7-2 to TRBJ2-1; D gene ambiguous. CDR1 SGHTA and CDR2 FQGNSA come from the germline V gene. Between the trimmed V and J ends, which lost 4 bases and 0 bases, there was a span of 16 bases. There are 17 residues in the CDR3. For the CDR3, the DNA is TGTGCCAGCAGCTCCCCACCCAACCTAGGCTCCTACAATGAGCAGTTCTTC. Translation: CASSSPPNLGSYNEQFF. Together with reference TRBV7-2 and TRBJ2-1, the CDR3 gives the full variable domain: GAGVSQSPSNKVTEKGKDVELRCDPISGHTALYWYRQSLGQGLEFLIYFQGNSAPDKSGLPSDRFSAERTGGSVSTLTIQRTQQEDSAVYLCASSSPPNLGSYNEQFFGPGTRLTVL.